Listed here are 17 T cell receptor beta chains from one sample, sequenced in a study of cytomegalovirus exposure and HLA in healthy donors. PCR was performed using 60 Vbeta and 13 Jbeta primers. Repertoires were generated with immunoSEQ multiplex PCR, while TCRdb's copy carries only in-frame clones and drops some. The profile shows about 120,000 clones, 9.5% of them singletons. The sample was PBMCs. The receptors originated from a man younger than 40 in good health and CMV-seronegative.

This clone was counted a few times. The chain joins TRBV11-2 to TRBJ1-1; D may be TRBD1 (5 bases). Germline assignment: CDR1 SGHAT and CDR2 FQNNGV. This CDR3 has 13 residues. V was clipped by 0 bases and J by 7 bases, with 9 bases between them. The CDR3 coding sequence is TGTGCCAGCAGCTTAGATGGTGACAGTGAAGCTTTCTTT. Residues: CASSLDGDSEAFF. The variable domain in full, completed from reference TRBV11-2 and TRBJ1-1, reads EAGVAQSPRYKIIEKRQSVAFWCNPISGHATLYWYQQILGQGPKLLIQFQNNGVVDDSQLPKDRFSAERLKGVDSTLKIQPAKLEDSAVYLCASSLDGDSEAFFGQGTRLTVV.

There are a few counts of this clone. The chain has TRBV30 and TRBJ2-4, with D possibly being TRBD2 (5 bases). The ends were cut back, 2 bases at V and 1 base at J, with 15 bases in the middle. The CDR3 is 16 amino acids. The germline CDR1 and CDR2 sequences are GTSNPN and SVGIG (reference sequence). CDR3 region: CAWSSGNLGAKNIQYF. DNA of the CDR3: TGTGCCTGGAGTTCCGGGAACCTGGGGGCCAAAAACATTCAGTACTTC. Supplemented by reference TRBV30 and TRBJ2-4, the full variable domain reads SQTIHQWPATLVQPVGSPLSLECTVEGTSNPNLYWYRQAAGRGLQLLFYSVGIGQISSEVPQNLSASRPQDRQFILSSKKLLLSDSGFYLCAWSSGNLGAKNIQYFGAGTRLSVL.

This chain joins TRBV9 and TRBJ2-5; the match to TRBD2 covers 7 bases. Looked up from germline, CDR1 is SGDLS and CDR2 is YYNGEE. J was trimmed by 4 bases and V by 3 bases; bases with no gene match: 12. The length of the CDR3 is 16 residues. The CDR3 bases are TGTGCCAGCAGCGCGAGGGAGGGGAGTAGTTCAGAGACCCAGTACTTC. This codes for CASSAREGSSSETQYF.

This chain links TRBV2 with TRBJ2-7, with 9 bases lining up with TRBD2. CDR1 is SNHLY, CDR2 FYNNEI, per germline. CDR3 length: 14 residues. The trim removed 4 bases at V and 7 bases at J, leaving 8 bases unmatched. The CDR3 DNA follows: TGTGCCAGCAGTGTAGGCGGGGGGGCCCTAGAGCAGTACTTC. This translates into CASSVGGGALEQYF.

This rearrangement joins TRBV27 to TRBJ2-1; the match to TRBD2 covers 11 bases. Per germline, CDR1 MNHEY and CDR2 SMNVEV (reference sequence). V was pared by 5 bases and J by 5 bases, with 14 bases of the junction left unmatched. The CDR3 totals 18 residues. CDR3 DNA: TGTGCCAGCAGTGCAGATATAGCGGGAGGGCCTTTTAACAATGAGCAGTTCTTC. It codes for CASSADIAGGPFNNEQFF.

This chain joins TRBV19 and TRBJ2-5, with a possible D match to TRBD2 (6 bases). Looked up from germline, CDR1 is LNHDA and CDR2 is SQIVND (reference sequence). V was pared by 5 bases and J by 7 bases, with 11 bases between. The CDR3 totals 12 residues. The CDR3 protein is CASSGGIRTQYF. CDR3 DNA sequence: TGTGCCAGTAGTGGAGGGATTAGGACCCAGTACTTC.

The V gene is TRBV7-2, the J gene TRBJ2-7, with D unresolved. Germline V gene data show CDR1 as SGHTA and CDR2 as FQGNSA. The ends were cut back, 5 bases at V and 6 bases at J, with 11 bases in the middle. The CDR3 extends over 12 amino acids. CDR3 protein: CASSPPLSEQYF. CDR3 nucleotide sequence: TGTGCCAGCAGCCCCCCTCTCTCCGAGCAGTACTTC.

CDR3 protein: CASSNRGVNTEAFF. The CDR3 DNA is TGTGCCAGCTCCAACAGGGGGGTGAACACTGAAGCTTTCTTT. The V and J genes are TRBV18 and TRBJ1-1; TRBD1 aligns across 8 bases. Trimming cost V 6 bases and J 0 bases; bases outside gene matches: 3. The CDR3 contains 14 residues. Germline assignment: CDR1 KGHSH and CDR2 LQKENI.

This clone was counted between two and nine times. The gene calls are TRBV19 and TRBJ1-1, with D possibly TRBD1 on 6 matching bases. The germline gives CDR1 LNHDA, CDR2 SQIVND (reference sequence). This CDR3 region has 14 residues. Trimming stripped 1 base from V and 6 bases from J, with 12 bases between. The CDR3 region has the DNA TGTGCCAGTAGTATAGCAGGGGTAGTCTCTGAAGCTTTCTTT. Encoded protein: CASSIAGVVSEAFF.

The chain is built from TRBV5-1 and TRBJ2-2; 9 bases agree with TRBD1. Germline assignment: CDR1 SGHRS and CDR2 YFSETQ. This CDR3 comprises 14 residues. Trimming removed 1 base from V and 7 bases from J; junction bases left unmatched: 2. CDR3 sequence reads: CASSLRDRDGELFF. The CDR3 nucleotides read TGCGCCAGCAGCTTGCGGGACAGGGACGGGGAGCTGTTTTTT. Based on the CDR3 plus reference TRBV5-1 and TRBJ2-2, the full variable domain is KAGVTQTPRYLIKTRGQQVTLSCSPISGHRSVSWYQQTPGQGLQFLFEYFSETQRNKGNFPGRFSGRQFSNSRSEMNVSTLELGDSALYLCASSLRDRDGELFFGEGSRLTVL.

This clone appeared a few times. The CDR3 spells CASSQDVAGGANQPQHF. As DNA, the CDR3 is TGCGCCAGCAGCCAAGATGTGGCAGGGGGCGCAAATCAGCCCCAGCATTTT. V usage is TRBV4-3 and J usage is TRBJ1-5; 8 positions match TRBD1. The CDR3 runs 17 residues. In germline, CDR1 is LGHNA, CDR2 YSLEER. V lost 0 bases and J lost 4; bases outside the gene matches: 8.

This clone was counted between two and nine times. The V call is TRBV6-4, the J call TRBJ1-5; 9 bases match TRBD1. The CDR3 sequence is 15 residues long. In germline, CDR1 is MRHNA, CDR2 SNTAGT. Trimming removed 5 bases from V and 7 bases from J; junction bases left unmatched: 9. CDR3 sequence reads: CASSPTGTGHQPQHF. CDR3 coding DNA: TGTGCCAGCAGTCCAACCGGGACAGGGCACCAGCCCCAGCATTTT.

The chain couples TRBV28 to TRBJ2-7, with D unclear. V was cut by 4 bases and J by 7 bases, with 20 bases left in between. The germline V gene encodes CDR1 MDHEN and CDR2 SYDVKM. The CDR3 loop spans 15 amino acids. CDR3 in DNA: TGTGCCAGCAGTTATAAACAGTGGGTGAGATGGGAGCAGTACTTC. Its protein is CASSYKQWVRWEQYF.

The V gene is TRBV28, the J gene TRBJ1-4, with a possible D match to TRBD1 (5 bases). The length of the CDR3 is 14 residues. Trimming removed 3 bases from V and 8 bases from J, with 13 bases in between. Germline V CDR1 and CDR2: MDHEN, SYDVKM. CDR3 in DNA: TGTGCCAGCAGTTTCTTCGGGGGGGACGAAAAACTGTTTTTT. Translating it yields CASSFFGGDEKLFF. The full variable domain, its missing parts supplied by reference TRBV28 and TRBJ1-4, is DVKVTQSSRYLVKRTGEKVFLECVQDMDHENMFWYRQDPGLGLRLIYFSYDVKMKEKGDIPEGYSVSREKKERFSLILESASTNQTSMYLCASSFFGGDEKLFFGSGTQLSVL.

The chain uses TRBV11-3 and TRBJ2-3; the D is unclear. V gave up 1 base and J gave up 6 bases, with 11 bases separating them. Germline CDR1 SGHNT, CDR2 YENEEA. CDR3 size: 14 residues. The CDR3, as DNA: TGTGCCAGCAGCTTAGCCGACTTGTCCGATACGCAGTATTTT. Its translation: CASSLADLSDTQYF.

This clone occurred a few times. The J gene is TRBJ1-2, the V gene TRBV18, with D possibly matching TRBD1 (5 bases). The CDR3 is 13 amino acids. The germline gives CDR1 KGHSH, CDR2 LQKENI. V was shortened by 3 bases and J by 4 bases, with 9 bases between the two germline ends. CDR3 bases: TGTGCCAGCTCACCGGGAGGGGCCTATGGCTACACCTTC. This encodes CASSPGGAYGYTF.

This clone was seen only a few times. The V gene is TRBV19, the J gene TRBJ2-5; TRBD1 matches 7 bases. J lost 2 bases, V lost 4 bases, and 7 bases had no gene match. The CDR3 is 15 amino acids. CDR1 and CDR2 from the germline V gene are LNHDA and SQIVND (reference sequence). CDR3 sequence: CASSKRQGLQETQYF. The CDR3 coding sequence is TGTGCCAGTAGTAAAAGACAGGGTTTACAAGAGACCCAGTACTTC.